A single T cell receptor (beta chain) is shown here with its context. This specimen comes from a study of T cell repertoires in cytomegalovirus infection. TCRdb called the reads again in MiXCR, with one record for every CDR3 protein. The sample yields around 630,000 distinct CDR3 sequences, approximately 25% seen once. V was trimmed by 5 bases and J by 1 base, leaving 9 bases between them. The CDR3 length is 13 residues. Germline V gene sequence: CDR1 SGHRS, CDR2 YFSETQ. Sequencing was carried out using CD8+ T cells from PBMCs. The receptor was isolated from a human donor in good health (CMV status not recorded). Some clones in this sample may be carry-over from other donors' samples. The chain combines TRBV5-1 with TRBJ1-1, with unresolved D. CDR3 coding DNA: TGCGCCAGCAGAACAAACAGGAACACTGAAGCTTTCTTT. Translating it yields CASRTNRNTEAFF.